Following are 24 T cell receptor beta chains from one sample sequenced in a study of blood T cell repertoires in COVID-19. The protocol was immunoSEQ multiplex PCR, while the TCRdb copy is restricted to in-frame clones and leaves out a portion. The table lists 190,000 or so clones, 85% to 90% of them singletons. Material: peripheral blood. The receptors were sampled from a woman aged 18-29 years who had recovered from COVID-19.

The chain links TRBV7-2 to TRBJ1-4; no reliable D call. CDR1 SGHTA and CDR2 FQGNSA come from the germline V gene. Trimming left V 4 bases short and J 1 base short, with 19 bases between. The CDR3 totals 18 residues. CDR3 sequence: CASSSQTLHPETNEKLFF. CDR3 bases: TGTGCCAGCAGCTCACAGACACTCCACCCCGAAACTAATGAAAAACTGTTTTTT.

The J gene is TRBJ2-5, the V gene TRBV20-1; the D is unclear. Trimming cost V 1 base and J 5 bases, with 5 bases left between them. Germline CDR1 is DFQATT and CDR2 is SNEGSKA (reference sequence). This CDR3 contains 11 residues. In DNA, the CDR3 is TGCAGTGCTAGAGGGCTGGAGACCCAGTACTTC. Residues: CSARGLETQYF.

The chain uses TRBV14 and TRBJ2-5; 11 bases map to TRBD2. Trimming took 5 bases from V and 5 from J; bases not matched to a gene: 7. Germline values: CDR1 SGHDN, CDR2 FVKESK. The CDR3 sequence is 15 residues long. CDR3 DNA: TGTGCCAGCAGCGCCATAGCGGGGGGGCGTGAGACCCAGTACTTC. Its protein is CASSAIAGGRETQYF.

The rearrangement links TRBV5-1 to TRBJ2-5, with 14 bases lining up with TRBD2. Looked up from germline, CDR1 is SGHRS and CDR2 is YFSETQ. The CDR3 length is 15 residues. V was pared by 4 bases and J by 5 bases, with 4 bases of the junction left unmatched. CDR3 residues: CASSPGTSGSETQYF. The CDR3 DNA follows: TGCGCCAGCAGCCCAGGGACTAGCGGGAGCGAGACCCAGTACTTC.

The CDR3 reads CASGRGTGNEQFF. DNA of the CDR3: TGTGCCAGCGGAAGAGGGACTGGCAATGAGCAGTTCTTC. This chain joins TRBV5-8 and TRBJ2-1; maybe TRBD2 (6 bases). The V gene's germline CDR1 is SGHTS and CDR2 YDEGEE. V shed 7 bases and J shed 6 bases, with 14 bases lying between them. This CDR3 is 13 amino acids long.

This chain joins TRBV6-4 and TRBJ2-3, with 11 positions matching TRBD2. The length of the CDR3 is 16 residues. The germline gives CDR1 MRHNA, CDR2 SNTAGT. The V segment lost 5 bases and the J segment 2 bases; nucleotides outside the gene matches: 6. The CDR3 nucleotides are TGTGCCAGCAGTACCCTAGCGGGGGGAGCCACAGATACGCAGTATTTT. It yields the protein CASSTLAGGATDTQYF.

The genes are TRBV6-5 and TRBJ2-2; D is unclear. CDR1 and CDR2 (germline): MNHEY, SVGAGI. V lost 2 bases to trimming and J lost 6 bases, with 13 bases between them. CDR3 size: 15 residues. The CDR3, as DNA: TGTGCCAGCAGTTACGGTGCGATGTCGGCCGGGGAGCTGTTTTTT. This gives the protein CASSYGAMSAGELFF.

The chain combines TRBV19 with TRBJ2-5, with D uncertain. The V gene lost 1 base and the J gene lost 4 bases, with 4 bases spanning the gap. Germline V lookup: CDR1 LNHDA, CDR2 SQIVND (reference sequence). CDR3 length: 12 residues. The chain's CDR3 is CASSIGRETQYF. The CDR3 nucleotides read TGTGCCAGTAGTATAGGTCGAGAGACCCAGTACTTC.

The J gene is TRBJ2-7, the V gene TRBV2; 7 bases are shared with TRBD2. The germline V gene encodes CDR1 SNHLY and CDR2 FYNNEI. The CDR3 extends over 13 amino acids. Trimming cost V 5 bases and J 1 base; bases outside gene matches: 2. In nucleotides, the CDR3 is TGTGCCAGCAGTTTTAGCGGGTCCTACGAGCAGTACGTC. It specifies CASSFSGSYEQYV.

The chain has TRBV7-3 and TRBJ2-1; 9 nucleotides align to TRBD2. CDR3 length: 17 amino acids. CDR1 is SGHTA, CDR2 FQGTGA, per germline. Trimming cost V 4 bases and J 0 bases; bases outside gene matches: 7. This CDR3 is CASSSSWTSDSYNEQFF. CDR3 DNA: TGTGCCAGCAGCTCAAGCTGGACTAGCGACTCCTACAATGAGCAGTTCTTC.

This clone was observed once. V usage is TRBV5-1 and J usage is TRBJ2-3, with 11 bases identical to TRBD2. J was trimmed by 0 bases and V by 4 bases; bases with no gene match: 7. CDR3 length equals 17 residues. Per germline, CDR1 SGHRS and CDR2 YFSETQ. The CDR3 sequence is CASSGGTSGASTDTQYF. CDR3 sequence (DNA): TGCGCCAGCAGCGGGGGGACTAGCGGAGCTAGCACAGATACGCAGTATTTT.

This clone was counted a few times. The V gene is TRBV30, the J gene TRBJ1-1; TRBD1 is a possible D gene (5 bases). CDR3 length equals 14 residues. V dropped 3 bases and J dropped 0 bases, with 11 bases sitting between them. The V gene's germline CDR1 is GTSNPN and CDR2 SVGIG (reference sequence). CDR3: CAWSAGIMNTEAFF. CDR3 sequence (DNA): TGTGCCTGGAGCGCAGGGATTATGAACACTGAAGCTTTCTTT. The full variable domain, its missing parts supplied by reference TRBV30 and TRBJ1-1, is SQTIHQWPATLVQPVGSPLSLECTVEGTSNPNLYWYRQAAGRGLQLLFYSVGIGQISSEVPQNLSASRPQDRQFILSSKKLLLSDSGFYLCAWSAGIMNTEAFFGQGTRLTVV.

The V and J genes are TRBV29-1 and TRBJ2-7, with 9 bases fitting TRBD2. CDR1 is SQVTM and CDR2 is ANQGSEA in the germline V gene. V trimming: 4 bases; J trimming: 2 bases; junction bases outside the gene matches: 6. The CDR3 extends over 14 amino acids. The CDR3 DNA follows: TGCAGCGTTGTGGAGCGGGGGGCTGCCTACGAGCAGTACTTC. Translation gives CSVVERGAAYEQYF.

V is TRBV29-1 and J is TRBJ2-3, with 7 nucleotides matching TRBD2. This CDR3 has 12 residues. Germline V gene lookup returns CDR1 SQVTM and CDR2 ANQGSEA. J lost 6 bases, V lost 6 bases, and 6 bases had no gene match. In DNA form, the CDR3 reads TGCAGCGTGGCCAAGCGGGGCGATACGCAGTATTTT. It codes for CSVAKRGDTQYF.

The V call is TRBV5-1, the J call TRBJ2-7, with D perhaps TRBD2 (6 bases). This CDR3 contains 13 residues. CDR1 and CDR2 from the germline V gene are SGHRS and YFSETQ. V lost 2 bases, J lost 6 bases, and 12 bases lay in between. The CDR3 region is CASSFGNGGEQYV. The DNA of the CDR3 is TGCGCCAGCAGCTTTGGTAACGGGGGCGAGCAGTACGTC.

The rearrangement joins TRBV3-1 (or the pseudogene TRBV3-2) to TRBJ1-6, with TRBD1 matching over 7 bases. The trim removed 1 base at V and 7 bases at J, leaving 4 bases unmatched. This CDR3 comprises 15 residues. Germline V CDR1 and CDR2: LGHDT, YNNKEL (reference sequence). DNA of the CDR3: TGTGCCAGCAGCCAAGGGACAGGCTACAATTCACCCCTCCACTTT. Protein product: CASSQGTGYNSPLHF.

The V call is TRBV21-1, the J call TRBJ2-5; the DNA was not used to check the table's D call, TRBD2. TRBV21-1 is recorded as a pseudogene. This CDR3 has 14 residues. DNA for the CDR3: TGTGCCAGCAGCAAAGGAGGCGCCCAAGAGACCCAGTACTTC. It yields the protein CASSKGGAQETQYF.

The genes are TRBV18 and TRBJ2-7; 9 nucleotides match TRBD1. V lost 3 bases to trimming and J lost 2 bases; unmatched junction nucleotides: 5. The CDR3 is made up of 15 amino acids. Germline values: CDR1 KGHSH, CDR2 LQKENI. The CDR3 region is CASSPDRGGPYEQYV. DNA of the CDR3: TGTGCCAGCTCACCCGACAGGGGGGGACCCTACGAGCAGTACGTC.

In this sample, this clone turned up a few times. The chain couples TRBV3-1 (or the pseudogene TRBV3-2) to TRBJ2-1, with 12 bases aligning to TRBD2. Germline loops: CDR1 LGHDT, CDR2 YNNKEL (reference sequence). Trimming cost V 6 bases and J 7 bases; bases outside gene matches: 4. CDR3 size: 14 residues. CDR3 loop: CASSLAGGQNEQFF. CDR3 DNA sequence: TGTGCCAGCAGTCTAGCGGGGGGGCAGAATGAGCAGTTCTTC.

V gene TRBV7-9 combines with J gene TRBJ2-3; 8 nucleotides agree with TRBD1. Trimming removed 5 bases from V and 3 bases from J; junction bases left unmatched: 10. Germline V gives CDR1 SEHNR, CDR2 FQNEAQ (reference sequence). The CDR3 length is 16 residues. The CDR3 DNA follows: TGTGCCAGCAGCGCGAACAGGGGGTTGATTACAGATACGCAGTATTTT. Translating gives CASSANRGLITDTQYF. The variable domain in full, with the rest retrieved from reference TRBV7-9 and TRBJ2-3, is DTGVSQNPRHKITKRGQNVTFRCDPISEHNRLYWYRQTLGQGPEFLTYFQNEAQLEKSRLLSDRFSAERPKGSFSTLEIQRTEQGDSAMYLCASSANRGLITDTQYFGPGTRLTVL.

The chain joins TRBV3-1 (or the pseudogene TRBV3-2) to TRBJ2-7; TRBD1 agrees at 7 bases. This CDR3 contains 14 residues. After removal of 6 bases from V and 2 bases from J, the junction contained 7 bases not matched to a gene. The V gene's germline CDR1 is LGHDT and CDR2 YNNKEL (reference sequence). As DNA, the CDR3 is TGTGCCAGCAGGCAGGGACAGCGAGCCTACGAGCAGTACTTC. This gives the protein CASRQGQRAYEQYF.

This chain links TRBV3-1 (or the pseudogene TRBV3-2) with TRBJ2-3, with 12 bases lining up with TRBD2. The ends lost 4 bases at V and 0 bases at J; junction bases unmatched: 17. Germline V gene lookup returns CDR1 LGHDT and CDR2 YNNKEL (reference sequence). The CDR3 is 21 residues long. The CDR3 region has the DNA TGTGCCAGCAGCCCGACCCTACTAGCGGGGGGTCCCCTTGTTAGCACAGATACGCAGTATTTT. It codes for CASSPTLLAGGPLVSTDTQYF.

This clone has just a few counts. The chain couples TRBV6-5 to TRBJ1-3; D is perhaps TRBD1 (6 bases). Germline V gene data show CDR1 as MNHEY and CDR2 as SVGAGI. There are 13 residues in the CDR3. The V end lost 5 bases, the J end lost 1 base, and 6 bases lay between the germline ends. The CDR3 reads CASSTGSGNTIYF. CDR3 sequence (DNA): TGTGCCAGCAGTACAGGGTCTGGAAACACCATATATTTT.

This clone was recorded once. The rearrangement joins TRBV7-8 to TRBJ1-2; D uncertain. Trimming took off 5 bases at V and 3 bases at J, with 13 bases between the two ends. CDR1 is SGHVS and CDR2 is FQNEAQ in the germline V gene. The CDR3 is made up of 14 amino acids. CDR3 sequence: CASSLLEADYGYTF. CDR3 nucleotide sequence: TGTGCCAGCAGCCTCCTTGAGGCTGACTATGGCTACACCTTC.